This passage covers 7 T cell receptor beta chains from one sample sequenced in a study of T cells in Graves' hyperthyroidism and ophthalmopathy. The TCR beta CDR3 regions underwent amplification using RNA transcripts as the source. The HTBI primer set served for first-round RT-PCR of the TCR CDR3. MiXCR was run by TCRdb on the multiplex PCR reads, yielding one entry per CDR3 protein. The data show approximately 400,000 distinct CDR3 sequences, over 11% seen once. Sequencing used blood. The receptors originated from an older woman with Graves' hyperthyroidism.

This clonotype was detected many times. V usage is TRBV28 and J usage is TRBJ1-5; a possible D gene is TRBD1 (6 bases). The germline gives CDR1 MDHEN, CDR2 SYDVKM. With 5 bases removed from V and 5 bases from J, the gap between germline ends came to 16 bases. This CDR3 region has 15 residues. CDR3: CASSPRGGGDQPQHF. The CDR3 bases are TGTGCCAGCAGTCCAAGAGGGGGGGGCGATCAGCCCCAGCATTTT.

This clonotype is a singleton in its sample. Just one base apart from a much larger clone, this may be a read error. This sequence joins TRBV30 and TRBJ2-5, with D maybe TRBD2 (6 bases). The CDR3 is made up of 13 amino acids. The germline V and J ends were trimmed by 1 base and 2 bases, with 8 bases remaining between them. From germline, CDR1 is GTSNPN and CDR2 SVGIG (reference sequence). DNA of the CDR3: TGTGCCTGGAGTGGGGGACTTCAAGAGACCCAGTACTTC. It specifies CAWSGGLQETQYF.

This clonotype has a count of ten or more. V is TRBV7-3 and J is TRBJ2-7, with 8 bases matching TRBD2. The CDR3 extends over 14 amino acids. Trimming cost V 0 bases and J 6 bases; bases outside gene matches: 4. Germline V gives CDR1 SGHTA, CDR2 FQGTGA. CDR3 loop: CASSLTGLAVEQYF. The CDR3 coding sequence is TGTGCCAGCAGCTTAACAGGACTAGCAGTCGAGCAGTACTTC.

This clonotype has a count of ten or more. The DNA of the CDR3 is TGTGCCAGCAGCACTACGGGATCCTACGAGCAGTACTTC. Translating it yields CASSTTGSYEQYF. V usage is TRBV12-3 or TRBV12-4 and J usage is TRBJ2-7, with D possibly TRBD2 on 5 matching bases. The CDR3 totals 13 residues. Trimming took off 6 bases at V and 1 base at J, with 10 bases between the two ends.

The chain joins TRBV2 to TRBJ2-1, with 10 bases that match TRBD2. The CDR3 is 16 residues long. The ends lost 7 bases at V and 8 bases at J; junction bases unmatched: 14. CDR1 is SNHLY, CDR2 FYNNEI, per germline. The CDR3 DNA follows: TGTGCCAGCAACCCCTCTGGGACTAGCGCCAGCGATGAGCAGTTCTTC. Encoded protein: CASNPSGTSASDEQFF.

This clonotype was picked up many times. This chain uses TRBV27 with TRBJ2-1, with TRBD2 identical over 9 bases. With 8 bases clipped from V and 5 bases from J, the junction kept 10 bases outside the gene matches. CDR1 and CDR2 (germline): MNHEY, SMNVEV (reference sequence). The CDR3 is 15 amino acids. CDR3 residues: CASCQTSGWNNEQFF. CDR3 bases: TGTGCCAGCTGCCAAACTAGCGGGTGGAACAATGAGCAGTTCTTC.

J is TRBJ2-2 and V is TRBV6-2 or TRBV6-3; D is unclear. V shed 1 base and J shed 6 bases, with 9 bases lying between them. CDR3 length: 14 amino acids. From germline, CDR1 is MNHEY and CDR2 SVGEGT. CDR3 coding DNA: TGTGCCAGCAGTTACTTTCGTGGGGCCGGGGAGCTGTTTTTT. It codes for CASSYFRGAGELFF.